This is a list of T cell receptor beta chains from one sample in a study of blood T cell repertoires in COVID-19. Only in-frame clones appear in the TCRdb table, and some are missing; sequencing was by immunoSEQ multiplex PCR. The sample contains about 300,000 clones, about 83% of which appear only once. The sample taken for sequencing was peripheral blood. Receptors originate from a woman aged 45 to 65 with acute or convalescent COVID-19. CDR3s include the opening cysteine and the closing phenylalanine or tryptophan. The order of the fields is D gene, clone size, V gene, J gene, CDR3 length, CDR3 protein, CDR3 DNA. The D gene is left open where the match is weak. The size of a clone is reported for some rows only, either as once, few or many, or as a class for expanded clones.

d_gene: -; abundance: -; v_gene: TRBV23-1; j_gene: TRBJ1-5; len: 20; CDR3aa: CASSQTWGSILTYSNQPQHF; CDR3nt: TGCGCCAGCAGTCAAACTTGGGGCAGCATCTTAACTTATAGCAATCAGCCCCAGCATTTT
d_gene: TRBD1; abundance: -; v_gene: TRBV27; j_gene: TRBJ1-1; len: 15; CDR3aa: CASSLSGQILTEAFF; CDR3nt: TGTGCCAGCAGTTTATCGGGACAGATTCTTACTGAAGCTTTCTTT
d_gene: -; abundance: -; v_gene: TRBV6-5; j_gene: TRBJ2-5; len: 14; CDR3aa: CASSYPGLQETQYF; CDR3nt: TGTGCCAGCAGTTACCCGGGTCTCCAAGAGACCCAGTACTTC
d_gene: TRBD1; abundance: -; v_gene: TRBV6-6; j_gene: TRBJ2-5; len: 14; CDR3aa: CASSFQGAGETQYF; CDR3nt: TGTGCCAGCAGTTTTCAGGGGGCAGGAGAGACCCAGTACTTC
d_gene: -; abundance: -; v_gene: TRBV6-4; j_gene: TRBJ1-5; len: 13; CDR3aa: CASSGTRVQPQHF; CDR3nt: TGTGCCAGCAGTGGAACCAGGGTGCAGCCCCAGCATTTT
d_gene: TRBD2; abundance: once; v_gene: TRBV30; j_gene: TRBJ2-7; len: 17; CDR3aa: CAWSVIGLAGGWDEQYF; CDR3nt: TGTGCCTGGAGTGTAATCGGGCTAGCGGGAGGTTGGGACGAGCAGTACTTC
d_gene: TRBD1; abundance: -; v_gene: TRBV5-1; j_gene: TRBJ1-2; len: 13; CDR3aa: CASSLGTGDGYTF; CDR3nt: TGCGCCAGCAGCCTCGGGACAGGGGATGGCTACACCTTC
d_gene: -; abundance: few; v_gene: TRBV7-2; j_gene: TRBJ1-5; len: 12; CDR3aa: CASSFSGQPQHF; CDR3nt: TGTGCCAGCAGCTTCAGTGGCCAGCCCCAGCATTTT
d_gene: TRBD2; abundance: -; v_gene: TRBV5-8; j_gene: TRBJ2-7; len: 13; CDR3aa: CASSPGLSYEQYF; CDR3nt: TGTGCCAGCAGCCCGGGACTAAGCTACGAGCAGTACTTC
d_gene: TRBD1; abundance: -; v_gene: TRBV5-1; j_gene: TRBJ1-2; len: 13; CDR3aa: CASSLDQGGGYTF; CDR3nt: TGCGCCAGCAGCTTGGACCAGGGGGGCGGCTACACCTTC
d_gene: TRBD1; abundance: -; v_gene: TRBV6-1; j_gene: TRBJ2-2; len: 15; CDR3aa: CASSEGTGTTGELFF; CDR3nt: TGTGCCAGCAGTGAAGGGACAGGGACCACCGGGGAGCTGTTTTTT
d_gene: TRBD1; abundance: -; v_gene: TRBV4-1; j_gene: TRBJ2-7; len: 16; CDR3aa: CASSQGGRGRGYEQYF; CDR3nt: TGCGCCAGCAGCCAAGGCGGACGAGGCAGGGGGTACGAGCAGTACTTC
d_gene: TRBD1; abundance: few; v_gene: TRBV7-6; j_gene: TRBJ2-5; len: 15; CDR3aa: CASSFLDRGAETQYF; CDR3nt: TGTGCCAGCAGCTTCCTTGACAGGGGCGCAGAGACCCAGTACTTC
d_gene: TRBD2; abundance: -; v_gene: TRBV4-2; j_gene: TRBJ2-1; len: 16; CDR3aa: CASSPLLAGAYNEQFF; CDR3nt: TGTGCCAGCAGCCCCCTCCTAGCGGGAGCCTACAATGAGCAGTTCTTC
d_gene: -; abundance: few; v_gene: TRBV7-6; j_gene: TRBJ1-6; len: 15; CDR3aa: CASSLDSQGISPLHF; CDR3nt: TGTGCCAGCAGCTTAGATAGCCAGGGGATTTCACCCCTCCACTTT
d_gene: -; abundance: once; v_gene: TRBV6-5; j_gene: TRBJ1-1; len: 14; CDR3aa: CASSYYEGNTEAFF; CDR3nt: TGTGCCAGCAGTTACTACGAGGGGAACACTGAAGCTTTCTTT
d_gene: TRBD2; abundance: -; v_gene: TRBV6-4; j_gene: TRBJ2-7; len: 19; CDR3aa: CASSNPAGTSGRACDEQYF; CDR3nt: TGTGCCAGCAGTAATCCTGCCGGGACTAGCGGGAGGGCCTGCGACGAGCAGTACTTC
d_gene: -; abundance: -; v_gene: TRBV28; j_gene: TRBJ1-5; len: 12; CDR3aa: CASSPSDQPQHF; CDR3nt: TGTGCCAGCAGCCCTAGTGATCAGCCCCAGCATTTT
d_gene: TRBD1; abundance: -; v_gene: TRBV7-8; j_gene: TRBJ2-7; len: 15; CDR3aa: CASSLRQGLLGEQYF; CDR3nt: TGTGCCAGCAGCTTGAGACAGGGGCTCCTCGGCGAGCAGTACTTC
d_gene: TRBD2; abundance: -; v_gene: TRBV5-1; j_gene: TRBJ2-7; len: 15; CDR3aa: CASNSPAGGSYEQYF; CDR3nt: TGCGCCAGCAACTCCCCGGCGGGAGGCTCCTACGAGCAGTACTTC
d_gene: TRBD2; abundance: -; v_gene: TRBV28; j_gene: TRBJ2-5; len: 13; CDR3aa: CASIGGGWETQYF; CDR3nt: TGTGCCAGCATTGGGGGGGGTTGGGAGACCCAGTACTTC
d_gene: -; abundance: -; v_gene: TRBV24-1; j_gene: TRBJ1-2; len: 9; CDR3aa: CATTYGYTF; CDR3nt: TGTGCCACCACTTATGGCTACACCTTC
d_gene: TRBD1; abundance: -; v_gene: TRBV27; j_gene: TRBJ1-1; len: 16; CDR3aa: CASSPSPGQGDTEAFF; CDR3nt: TGTGCCAGCAGCCCTTCCCCGGGACAGGGGGACACTGAAGCTTTCTTT
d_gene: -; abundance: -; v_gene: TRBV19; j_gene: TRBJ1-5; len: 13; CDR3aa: CASRRGMGQPQHF; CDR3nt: TGTGCCAGCCGACGAGGGATGGGTCAGCCCCAGCATTTT
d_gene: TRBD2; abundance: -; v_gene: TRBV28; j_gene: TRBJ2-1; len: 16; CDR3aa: CASSLEPGLADNEQFF; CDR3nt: TGTGCCAGCAGTCTGGAACCGGGACTAGCGGACAATGAGCAGTTCTTC
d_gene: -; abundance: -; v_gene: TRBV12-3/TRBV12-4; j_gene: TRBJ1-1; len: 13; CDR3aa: CASSLVQGTEAFF; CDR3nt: TGTGCCAGCAGTTTAGTTCAGGGGACTGAAGCTTTCTTT
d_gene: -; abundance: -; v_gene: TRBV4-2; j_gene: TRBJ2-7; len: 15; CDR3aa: CASSQERTITYEQYF; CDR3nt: TGTGCCAGCAGCCAAGAGCGGACAATAACCTACGAGCAGTACTTC
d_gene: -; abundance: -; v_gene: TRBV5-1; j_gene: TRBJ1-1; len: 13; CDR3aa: CASSLAGRSEAFF; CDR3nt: TGCGCCAGCAGCTTGGCCGGGAGGTCGGAAGCTTTCTTT
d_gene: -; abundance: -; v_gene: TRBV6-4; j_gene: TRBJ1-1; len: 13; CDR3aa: CASSEGGAGEAFF; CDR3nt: TGTGCCAGCAGTGAGGGGGGGGCCGGTGAAGCTTTCTTT
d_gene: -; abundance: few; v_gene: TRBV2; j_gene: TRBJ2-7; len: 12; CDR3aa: CASTSGFYEQYF; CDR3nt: TGTGCCAGCACGTCAGGGTTTTACGAGCAGTACTTC
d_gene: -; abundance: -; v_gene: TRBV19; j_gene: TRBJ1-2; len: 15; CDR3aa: CASSSRRVWDYGYTF; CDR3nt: TGTGCCAGTAGTTCCAGACGGGTTTGGGACTATGGCTACACCTTC
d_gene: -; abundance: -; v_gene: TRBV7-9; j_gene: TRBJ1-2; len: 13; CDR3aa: CASTRGDSYGYTF; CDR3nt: TGTGCCAGCACCCGGGGAGATTCCTATGGCTACACCTTC
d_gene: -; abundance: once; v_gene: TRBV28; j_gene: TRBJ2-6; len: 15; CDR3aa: CASGTPGAGANVLTF; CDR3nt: TGTGCCAGTGGGACACCAGGGGCTGGGGCCAACGTCCTGACTTTC
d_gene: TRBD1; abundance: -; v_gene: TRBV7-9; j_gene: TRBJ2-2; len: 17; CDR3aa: CASSLAPGQGRAGELFF; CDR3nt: TGTGCCAGCAGCTTAGCGCCGGGACAGGGGCGGGCCGGGGAGCTGTTTTTT
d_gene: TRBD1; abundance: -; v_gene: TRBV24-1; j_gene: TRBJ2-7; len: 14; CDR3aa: CATSEGQGPYEQYF; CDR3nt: TGTGCCACCAGTGAGGGACAGGGGCCCTACGAGCAGTACTTC
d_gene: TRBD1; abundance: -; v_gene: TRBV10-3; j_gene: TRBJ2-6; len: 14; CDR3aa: CAITTGAGANVLTF; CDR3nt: TGTGCCATCACAACAGGGGCTGGGGCCAACGTCCTGACTTTC
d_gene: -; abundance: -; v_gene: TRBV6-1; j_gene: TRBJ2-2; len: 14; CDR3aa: CASRDTGNTGELFF; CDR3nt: TGTGCCAGCAGGGACACGGGGAACACCGGGGAGCTGTTTTTT
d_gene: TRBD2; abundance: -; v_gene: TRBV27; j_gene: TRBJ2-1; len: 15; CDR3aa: CASSIGTSSYNEQFF; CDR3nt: TGTGCCAGCAGTATTGGGACTAGCAGCTACAATGAGCAGTTCTTC
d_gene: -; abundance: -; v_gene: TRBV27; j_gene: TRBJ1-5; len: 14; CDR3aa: CASSYSDSNQPQHF; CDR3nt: TGTGCCAGCAGTTACAGTGATAGCAATCAGCCCCAGCATTTT
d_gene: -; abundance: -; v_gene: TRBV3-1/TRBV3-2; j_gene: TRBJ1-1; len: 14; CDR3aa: CASSQRPQGTEAFF; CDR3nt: TGTGCCAGCAGCCAACGACCTCAGGGCACTGAAGCTTTCTTT
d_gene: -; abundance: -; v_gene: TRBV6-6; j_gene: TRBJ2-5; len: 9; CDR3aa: CASSETQYF; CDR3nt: TGTGCCAGCTCGGAGACCCAGTACTTC
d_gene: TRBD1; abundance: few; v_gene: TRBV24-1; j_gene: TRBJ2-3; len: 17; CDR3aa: CATSTPWAGGSTDTQYF; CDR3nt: TGTGCCACCAGTACCCCTTGGGCAGGGGGCAGCACAGATACGCAGTATTTT
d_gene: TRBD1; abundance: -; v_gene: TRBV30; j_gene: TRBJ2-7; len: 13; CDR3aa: CAWSQNRGREQYF; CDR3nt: TGTGCCTGGAGTCAAAACAGGGGTCGGGAGCAGTACTTC
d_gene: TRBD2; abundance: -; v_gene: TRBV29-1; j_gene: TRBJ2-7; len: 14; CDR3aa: CSVATGTSGNEQYF; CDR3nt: TGCAGCGTGGCTACCGGGACTAGCGGCAACGAGCAGTACTTC
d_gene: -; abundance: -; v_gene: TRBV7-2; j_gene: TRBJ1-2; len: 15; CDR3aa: CASSPEVRIIYGYTF; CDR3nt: TGTGCCAGCAGCCCAGAGGTGAGGATCATCTATGGCTACACCTTC
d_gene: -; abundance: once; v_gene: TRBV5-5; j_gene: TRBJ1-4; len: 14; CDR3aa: CASSMTAESEKLFF; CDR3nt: TGTGCCAGCAGTATGACCGCGGAATCGGAAAAACTGTTTTTT
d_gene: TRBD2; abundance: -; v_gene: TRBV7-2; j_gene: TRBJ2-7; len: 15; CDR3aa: CASSPRAGGGYEQYF; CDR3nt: TGTGCCAGCAGCCCCAGGGCGGGGGGCGGCTACGAGCAGTACTTC
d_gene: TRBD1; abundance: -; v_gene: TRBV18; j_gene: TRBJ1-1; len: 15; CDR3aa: CASSPRTGVNTEAFF; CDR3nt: TGTGCCAGCTCACCCAGGACAGGGGTAAACACTGAAGCTTTCTTT
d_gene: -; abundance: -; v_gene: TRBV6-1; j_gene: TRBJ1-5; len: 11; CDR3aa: CASSEAVLQHF; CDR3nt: TGTGCCAGCAGTGAAGCGGTCCTACAGCATTTT
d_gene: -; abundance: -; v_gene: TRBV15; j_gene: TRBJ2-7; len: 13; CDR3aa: CATSRDLRDEQYF; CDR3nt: TGTGCCACCAGCAGAGATCTCAGGGACGAGCAGTACTTC
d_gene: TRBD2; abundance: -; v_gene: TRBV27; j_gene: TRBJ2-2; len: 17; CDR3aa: CASSLGPGRENTGELFF; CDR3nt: TGTGCCAGCAGTTTAGGTCCCGGGAGGGAGAACACCGGGGAGCTGTTTTTT
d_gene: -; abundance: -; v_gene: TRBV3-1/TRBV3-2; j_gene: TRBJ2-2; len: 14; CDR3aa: CASSQRGNTGELFF; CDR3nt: TGTGCCAGCAGCCAGCGGGGAAACACCGGGGAGCTGTTTTTT
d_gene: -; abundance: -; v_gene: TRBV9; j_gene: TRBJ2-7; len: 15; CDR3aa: CASSVDGGASYEQYF; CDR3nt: TGTGCCAGCAGCGTAGATGGCGGTGCCTCCTACGAGCAGTACTTC
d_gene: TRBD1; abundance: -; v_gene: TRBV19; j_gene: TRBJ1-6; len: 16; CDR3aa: CASSMRTGFNNSPLHF; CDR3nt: TGTGCCAGTAGTATGCGGACAGGGTTTAATAATTCACCCCTCCACTTT